This T cell receptor (beta chain) appears in the sequencing data of a study of T cells after yellow fever vaccination (dated by TCRdb to about 2019). At the level of the whole study: The SMART-Seq v4 Ultra Low Input RNA kit was used to prepare libraries from fractions with low cell numbers. Bulk TCR alpha and beta repertoires were sequenced longitudinally to track T-cell clones before and after primary and booster YFV17D yellow fever vaccination. Two healthy male donors made up the cohort, one aged 18 to 30 years and the other aged 30 to 40 years. Blood samples were taken at several timepoints before and after primary and secondary immunization, and bulk PBMC replicates and cell subsets were isolated. What the authors observed across the whole study: Computational filtering was required because FACS-sorted repertoires could contain abundant contaminating clonotypes from the bulk population. Compared with the primary T-cell response, the secondary T-cell response was weaker but faster, peaking on day 5 rather than day 15. A small fraction of clonotypes appeared in both the CD4 and CD8 compartments, likely as a result of convergent recombination. Only a couple of donors were included in the study, so the extent to which the findings can be generalized is limited. Most clones expanded after primary vaccination (almost 98% of CD4 and 88% of CD8) were re-detected after the booster, suggesting that broad memory maintenance occurred.

The CDR3 contains 12 residues, cysteine and phenylalanine counted. The entry retains the CDR3 DNA only, 36 bases that are in frame from base 1. The trim is 6 bases for V and 7 bases for J, with a gap of 11 bases between the germline ends. The sample's treatment or condition label is to be understood as: live attenuated yellow fever vaccine strain. PBMCs were isolated from peripheral blood using a standard Ficoll-Paque protocol. Dynabeads CD4 and CD8 positive selection kits were used to isolate the CD4 and CD8 T-cell fractions. TriZol was used to extract RNA from bulk PBMCs, from CD4 and CD8 fractions, and from dextramer-positive and dextramer-negative fractions. Points on this clonotype: There is no known antigen for this receptor. Within one base of it there is no much larger clone, and no base qualities were kept.

TCR cDNA was synthesized by 5'RACE template switching, through which a universal primer site and unique molecular identifiers were introduced. Priming for cDNA synthesis came from both the TCR alpha and TCR beta constant segments. Two PCR steps were used to amplify libraries, with sample barcodes and sequencing adapters being added in the second step. Sequencing of libraries was performed on Illumina HiSeq 2500 (2x100 bp) or NovaSeq (2x150 bp). In the authors' own workflow: MIGEC handled demultiplexing of reads and collapsing into UMI consensus sequences, while MiXCR performed V(D)J alignment. Clonotypes responding to the vaccine were identified with edgeR on replicate PBMC samples, with the criteria of FDR below 0.01 and a log2 fold change above 5 up to day 15. Each bulk clonotype received a CD4 or CD8 identity based on whether the sequenced CD4 or CD8 repertoire contained that clonotype at higher abundance. TCRdb reprocessed the public reads (quality trimming at Q25 with fastp, clone calling with MiXCR) and kept in-frame beta chains. Each record represents a unique CDR3 protein, reported with the most common genes and DNA among its rows. The V and J calls shown here were made by TCRdb, not taken from the authors' results. The sample records roughly 260,000 distinct CDR3 sequences, over 10% of which are singletons. The ten largest clones take up roughly 0.5% of the sample.

This receptor was identified in a man aged 25-45 years who received the YFV17D yellow fever vaccine. The sequence links TRBV12-3 or TRBV12-4 to TRBJ2-3, with no D gene named confidently. Sequences were derived from CD4+ T cells sorted from PBMCs, sampled 45 days after the yellow fever booster vaccination. The nucleotide sequence reads TGTGCCAGCAGCTCTGGCCAAAATACGCAGTATTTT. It specifies CASSSGQNTQYF.